Listed below are T cell receptor beta chains from one sample, sequenced in a study of CD8 T cells in Susac syndrome. TCRdb re-called the immunoSEQ multiplex PCR reads through MiXCR, storing one row per CDR3 protein. The sample has 150,000 to 200,000 distinct CDR3 sequences; roughly 94% are singletons. Sequenced: CD4+ T cells from PBMCs. The source of these receptors is a human donor with multiple sclerosis. Each CDR3 is given with its conserved first and last residue. Fields, in order: J gene, V gene, clone size, D gene, CDR3 DNA, CDR3 protein. A D gene is named only where the DNA matches it firmly. Clone size is shown for a subset of rows, as once, few, many or a class of expanded clone.

TRBJ2-5 | TRBV6-2/TRBV6-3 | - | TRBD2 | TGTGCCAGCAGTTACCCTGCGGGGGGAGACCAAGAGACCCAGTACTTC | CASSYPAGGDQETQYF
TRBJ2-3 | TRBV6-5 | - | - | TGTGCCAGCAGTGTGGGATATACGCAGTATTTT | CASSVGYTQYF
TRBJ2-4 | TRBV20-1 | once | TRBD2 | TGCAGTGCGGGGCGGGAGAACATTCAGTACTTC | CSAGRENIQYF
TRBJ1-1 | TRBV9 | - | TRBD1 | TGTGCCAGCAGCGTAGGGACCCTCGAGGGGGCTCTGACTGAAGCTTTCTTT | CASSVGTLEGALTEAFF
TRBJ2-1 | TRBV6-2/TRBV6-3 | - | TRBD2 | TGTGCCAGCACCCTTTGGTCGGGAGGTGGAAATGAGCAGTTCTTC | CASTLWSGGGNEQFF
TRBJ2-2 | TRBV29-1 | - | TRBD2 | TGCAGCGTCCTCCCTAGCGGGGCGAACACCGGGGAGCTGTTTTTT | CSVLPSGANTGELFF
TRBJ1-2 | TRBV4-3 | - | TRBD1 | TGCGCCAGCAGCCCGGGACAGGGTCTTGGCTACACCTTC | CASSPGQGLGYTF
TRBJ1-2 | TRBV20-1 | once | TRBD1 | TGCAGTGCGCTGGACAGGATGGGGTATGGCTACACCTTC | CSALDRMGYGYTF
TRBJ1-1 | TRBV7-6 | - | TRBD1 | TGTGCCAGCAGCCTGGACAGGGGCCCAGCTTTCTTT | CASSLDRGPAFF
TRBJ1-2 | TRBV2 | - | - | TGTGCCAGCAGTTGGGAGGGTAACTATGGCTACACCTTC | CASSWEGNYGYTF
TRBJ2-4 | TRBV7-2 | - | TRBD1 | TGTGCCAGCAGCCCGGACGGGACAGGGACTAACATTCAGTACTTC | CASSPDGTGTNIQYF
TRBJ2-5 | TRBV7-8 | - | TRBD1 | TGTGCCAGCAGAAGGACAGGGGGCAGGGAGACCCAGTACTTC | CASRRTGGRETQYF
TRBJ1-1 | TRBV11-2 | - | - | TGTGCCAGCAGCCACGGGATTCTAAACACTGAAGCTTTCTTT | CASSHGILNTEAFF
TRBJ2-2 | TRBV24-1 | - | - | TGTGCCACCAGTGTCTCCGGGAATGCAAGGGAGCTGTTTTTT | CATSVSGNARELFF
TRBJ1-5 | TRBV2 | - | TRBD1 | TGTGCCAGCAGTGCCGGGACAGGCTTGGATAGCAATCAGCCCCAGCATTTT | CASSAGTGLDSNQPQHF
TRBJ2-7 | TRBV7-2 | - | - | TGTGCCAGCAGCTTAACGGACCGCGAGCAGTACTTC | CASSLTDREQYF
TRBJ2-5 | TRBV6-5 | - | - | TGTGCCAGCAGTTACTCCGGGACGGTACAAGAGACCCAGTACTTC | CASSYSGTVQETQYF
TRBJ1-1 | TRBV27 | - | TRBD1 | TGTGCCAGCAGTTTGAATTGGGGACAGGGAAGGTGGGGGAACACTGAAGCTTTCTTT | CASSLNWGQGRWGNTEAFF
TRBJ1-1 | TRBV6-2/TRBV6-3 | - | - | TGTGCCAGCAGGAACAGGGAAGGAGACACTGAAGCTTTCTTT | CASRNREGDTEAFF
TRBJ2-5 | TRBV7-9 | - | TRBD1 | TGTGCCAGCAGCTATCGACAGGGATTAGAAGAGACCCAGTACTTC | CASSYRQGLEETQYF
TRBJ2-1 | TRBV30 | - | - | TGTGCCTGGAGGGGGGGCCTCGGGACTCCTTACAATGAGCAGTTCTTC | CAWRGGLGTPYNEQFF
TRBJ2-1 | TRBV3-1 | - | TRBD2 | TGTGCCAGCAGCCTTCCCGGGACTAGCGGGAGGGTTGAGCAGTTCTTC | CASSLPGTSGRVEQFF
TRBJ2-3 | TRBV6-4 | once | - | TGTGCCAGCAGTGACTCGGGGGATACGCAGTATTTT | CASSDSGDTQYF
TRBJ2-3 | TRBV29-1 | - | TRBD2 | TGCAGCGTTGAAAGAGCGGGAGCTGGGACAGATACGCAGTATTTT | CSVERAGAGTDTQYF
TRBJ2-1 | TRBV29-1 | - | TRBD1 | TGCAGCGCTGGGGACAGGGGGGGTTTAAATGAGCAGTTCTTC | CSAGDRGGLNEQFF
TRBJ2-1 | TRBV28 | - | - | TGTGCCAGCAGTTTCTTGAACAATGAGCAGTTCTTC | CASSFLNNEQFF
TRBJ2-7 | TRBV2 | - | - | TGTGCCAGCAGTGGTTTAGTCTCCGGCTACGAGCAGTACTTC | CASSGLVSGYEQYF
TRBJ2-2 | TRBV2 | - | - | TGTGCCAGCAGGTACAGGGTCGAACCTTTAAGAGGGGAGCTGTTTTTT | CASRYRVEPLRGELFF
TRBJ2-3 | TRBV29-1 | - | - | TGCAGCGTCCGTCTAGATACGCAGTATTTT | CSVRLDTQYF
TRBJ2-3 | TRBV2 | - | - | TGCCTAAGTAGTGCTGAGATGCGGGTTTTGTATACGCAGTATTTT | CLSSAEMRVLYTQYF
TRBJ2-2 | TRBV30 | - | - | TGTGCCTGGAGCCGGGACTTTAACACCGGGGAGCTGTTTTTT | CAWSRDFNTGELFF
TRBJ2-1 | TRBV5-1 | - | TRBD2 | TGCGCCAGCAGCGCTAGCGGGAGGGTCGACGAGCAGTTCTTC | CASSASGRVDEQFF
TRBJ2-1 | TRBV13 | - | TRBD2 | TGTGCCAGCAGCTTAGTGACTAGCGGGACCAGCTCCTACAATGAGCAGTTCTTC | CASSLVTSGTSSYNEQFF
TRBJ2-1 | TRBV7-3 | - | - | TGTGCCAGCAGCCCCTGGCCGGGTCAGGGGGAGCAGTTCTTC | CASSPWPGQGEQFF
TRBJ1-1 | TRBV18 | - | TRBD1 | TGTGCCAGCTCACCGGACAGGACGACTGAAGCTTTCTTT | CASSPDRTTEAFF
TRBJ2-5 | TRBV20-1 | - | - | TGCAGTGCTAGTGGTGGGAGGATGGAGACCCAGTACTTC | CSASGGRMETQYF
TRBJ1-1 | TRBV9 | - | - | TGTGCCAGCAGCCCTCACAGGGTCATGAACACTGAAGCTTTCTTT | CASSPHRVMNTEAFF
TRBJ2-5 | TRBV7-2 | - | - | TGTGCCAGCAGTCCGGGACGGTCACAAGAGACCCAGTACTTC | CASSPGRSQETQYF
TRBJ2-7 | TRBV18 | - | - | TGTGCCAGCTCACCGGATAAAACAGGCGAGCAGTACTTC | CASSPDKTGEQYF
TRBJ1-5 | TRBV16 | - | - | TGTGCCAGCAATCCAGGGGATCAGCCCCAGCATTTT | CASNPGDQPQHF
TRBJ1-1 | TRBV5-6 | - | - | TGTGCCAGCAGCTTCCGCAGAGAGGGATTATTCGCTGAAGCTTTCTTT | CASSFRREGLFAEAFF
TRBJ2-1 | TRBV5-1 | - | - | TGCGCCAGCAGCTTGTCCGGAGCCGAGCAGTTCTTC | CASSLSGAEQFF
TRBJ2-5 | TRBV5-4 | - | - | TGTGCCAGCAGCCGACGCGTCCCGGGTCTTCAGACCCAGTACTTC | CASSRRVPGLQTQYF
TRBJ2-1 | TRBV4-3 | - | TRBD2 | TGCGCCAGCAGCCAAGATCGCATGACTAGCGGGATCTATGAGCAGTTCTTC | CASSQDRMTSGIYEQFF
TRBJ1-3 | TRBV29-1 | - | - | TGCAGCGTTGTAGGGGCCGATGGAAACACCATATATTTT | CSVVGADGNTIYF
TRBJ1-1 | TRBV4-1 | - | - | TGCGCCAGCAGCCCGCAGGCGGGATGGCAGACTGAAGCTTTCTTT | CASSPQAGWQTEAFF
TRBJ1-2 | TRBV5-1 | - | - | TGCGCCAGCAGCTTGGCACCGGGATCGCAGAGAACCCTATGGCCATTC | CASSLAPGSQRTLWPF
TRBJ2-3 | TRBV30 | once | - | TGTGCCTGGAGTCCCCTTCCGAGAGGAGATACGCAGTATTTT | CAWSPLPRGDTQYF
TRBJ2-7 | TRBV20-1 | - | TRBD2 | TGCAGTGCTCGCCCGCTCCATCTAGCGGGAGGCCCTTACGAGCAGTACTTC | CSARPLHLAGGPYEQYF
TRBJ1-2 | TRBV6-5 | - | TRBD1 | TGTGCCAGCAGTTTGTTCGGAGGGGGCGTCTATGGCTACACCTTC | CASSLFGGGVYGYTF
TRBJ2-7 | TRBV2 | - | - | TGTGCCAGCAGTGCTAGAGGAGCGTCCGAGCAGTACTTC | CASSARGASEQYF